Listed below are T cell receptor beta chains from one sample, sequenced in a study of blood T cells in healthy people across ages. TCRdb ran MiXCR on the 5' RACE reads and lists one entry per CDR3 protein. The repertoire holds approximately 1,000,000 distinct CDR3 sequences, with more than 30% as singletons. The sequencing sample was made of blood. These receptors were taken from a man aged 18-30 years in good health. Each CDR3 is given with its conserved first and last residue. A D gene is named only where the DNA matches it firmly. Where a row states a size, it is once, few, many or the class of an expanded clone; other rows omit it.

TRBV20-1	NA	TRBJ2-1	NA	CSARVGGSYNEQFF	TGCAGTGCTAGAGTGGGGGGCTCCTACAATGAGCAGTTCTTC
TRBV7-2	few	TRBJ2-5	TRBD1	CASSRGTGAYNEQYF	TGTGCCAGCAGCCGGGGGACAGGGGCTTACAATGAGCAGTACTTC
TRBV5-1	many	TRBJ1-2	NA	CASSFGGPNYGYTF	TGCGCCAGCAGCTTCGGTGGTCCTAACTATGGCTACACCTTC
TRBV4-3	NA	TRBJ1-2	NA	CASSQETGGFYGYTF	TGCGCCAGCAGCCAAGAAACAGGTGGCTTCTATGGCTACACCTTC
TRBV20-1	NA	TRBJ1-2	NA	CSARKGHGYTF	TGCAGTGCTAGAAAAGGTCATGGCTACACCTTC
TRBV14	NA	TRBJ2-7	NA	CASSPEGSYNEQYF	TGTGCCAGCAGCCCGGAAGGGTCCTACAATGAGCAGTACTTC
TRBV4-1	few	TRBJ1-2	NA	CASSAGLPNYGYTF	TGCGCCAGCAGCGCGGGACTCCCTAACTATGGCTACACCTTC
TRBV5-1	NA	TRBJ2-6	TRBD1	CASSLPGQNSGANVLTF	TGCGCCAGCAGCTTACCGGGACAGAACTCTGGGGCCAACGTCCTGACTTTC
TRBV6-5	few	TRBJ2-7	NA	CATHRTAYEQYF	TGTGCCACCCACCGGACAGCCTACGAGCAGTACTTC
TRBV4-3	few	TRBJ1-4	NA	CASSHTGDPNEKLFF	TGCGCCAGCAGCCACACGGGAGATCCTAATGAAAAACTGTTTTTT
TRBV9	NA	TRBJ1-5	NA	CASSVEENYSNQPQHF	TGTGCCAGCAGCGTGGAGGAGAATTATAGCAATCAGCCCCAGCATTTT
TRBV5-1	few	TRBJ2-7	NA	CASSSNRAEQYF	TGCGCCAGCAGCAGTAACAGGGCGGAGCAGTACTTC
TRBV9	few	TRBJ1-1	TRBD1	CASSARTGMPTEAFF	TGTGCCAGCAGCGCCCGGACAGGGATGCCCACTGAAGCTTTCTTT